These 22 T cell receptor beta chains were sequenced from one sample in a study of shared clonotypes between healthy human individuals. The data were produced by immunoSEQ multiplex PCR, yet TCRdb's version contains in-frame clones alone and is incomplete. The profile covers around 600,000 clones, with roughly 95% appearing a single time and over 0.095% taken by the ten largest. Terminally differentiated effector memory CD45RA+ cells were excluded from the naive CD8 cells, which were CD45RO-negative and positively selected for CCR7. Sequencing was carried out using naive CD8+ T cells sorted from blood. All receptors derive from a woman in her twenties or thirties in good health.

Concerning this clone: The sample contains more than one DNA sequence encoding this CDR3. This rearrangement joins TRBV7-9 to TRBJ1-1; D gene unclear. V gave up 6 bases and J gave up 4 bases, with 9 bases separating them. CDR1 is SEHNR, CDR2 FQNEAQ, per germline (reference sequence). CDR3 length: 12 residues. CDR3 in DNA: TGTGCCAGCAGTTTCGGAAGCACTGAAGCTTTCTTT. Its protein product is CASSFGSTEAFF.

The V call is TRBV2, the J call TRBJ1-4; possible D gene TRBD1, 5 bases. Germline CDR1 is SNHLY and CDR2 is FYNNEI. This CDR3 region has 19 residues. V gave up 4 bases and J gave up 2 bases, with 23 bases separating them. The CDR3 region has the DNA TGTGCCAGCAGTGGGCTCTTCGGAGCACACGAGGGGACTAATGAAAAACTGTTTTTT. Translation gives CASSGLFGAHEGTNEKLFF.

The genes are TRBV5-6 and TRBJ2-7; 12 positions agree with TRBD2. V dropped 0 bases and J dropped 6; count of bases not matched to a gene: 4. Germline CDR1 SGHDT, CDR2 YYEEEE. This CDR3 has 15 amino acids. The CDR3 coding sequence is TGTGCCAGCAGCTTGGTGACTAGCGGGAGTGTCGAGCAGTACTTC. Amino acid sequence: CASSLVTSGSVEQYF. Full variable domain (rest looked up from reference TRBV5-6 and TRBJ2-7): DAGVTQSPTHLIKTRGQQVTLRCSPKSGHDTVSWYQQALGQGPQFIFQYYEEEERQRGNFPDRFSGHQFPNYSSELNVNALLLGDSALYLCASSLVTSGSVEQYFGPGTRLTVT.

This rearrangement joins TRBV4-1 to TRBJ1-3; D gene unclear. Germline assignment: CDR1 MGHRA and CDR2 YSYEKL. The CDR3 consists of 15 residues. The V end was cut by 2 bases, the J end by 0 bases, with 8 bases between. The CDR3 nucleotides are TGCGCCAGCAGCCAAAGACCGAACTCTGGAAACACCATATATTTT. This sequence encodes CASSQRPNSGNTIYF.

This sequence joins TRBV4-1 and TRBJ1-5, with D possibly being TRBD1 (5 bases). The length of the CDR3 is 15 residues. From germline, CDR1 is MGHRA and CDR2 YSYEKL. V gave up 1 base and J gave up 5 bases, with 12 bases separating them. The CDR3 region is CASSQVGGFDQPQHF. In DNA form, the CDR3 reads TGCGCCAGCAGCCAAGTCGGGGGGTTTGATCAGCCCCAGCATTTT.

The chain uses TRBV14 and TRBJ1-1; the D gene is possibly TRBD1 (5 bases). There are 14 residues in the CDR3. CDR1 is SGHDN, CDR2 FVKESK, per germline. V was shortened by 2 bases and J by 5 bases, with 12 bases between the two germline ends. CDR3 DNA: TGTGCCAGCAGCCAATTCCGGGGCTTGACTGAAGCTTTCTTT. It codes for CASSQFRGLTEAFF.

J is TRBJ1-4 and V is TRBV28; 11 nucleotides align to TRBD1. Germline assignment: CDR1 MDHEN and CDR2 SYDVKM. CDR3 length: 17 residues. After removal of 6 bases from V and 8 bases from J, the junction contained 14 bases not matched to a gene. Here the CDR3 DNA reads TGTGCCAGCAGACTATCCGGGACAGGGGGAGTACAAGAAAAACTGTTTTTT. Its translation: CASRLSGTGGVQEKLFF.

The chain employs TRBV4-1 and TRBJ2-7; unclear D gene. Germline CDR1 and CDR2: MGHRA and YSYEKL. The CDR3 sequence is 16 residues long. Between the trimmed V and J ends, which lost 0 bases and 2 bases, there was a span of 14 bases. In DNA, the CDR3 is TGCGCCAGCAGCCAAGATTCCCCTGGGTCTACCTACGAGCAGTACTTC. Protein product: CASSQDSPGSTYEQYF.

The genes are TRBV5-6 and TRBJ2-5; D tentatively reads TRBD1 or TRBD2 (5 bases each). CDR1 and CDR2 from the germline V gene are SGHDT and YYEEEE. This CDR3 is 17 amino acids long. The V and J ends lost 0 bases and 1 base respectively, with 16 bases between them. CDR3 nucleotides: TGTGCCAGCAGCTTGGTGGGGGAGCTGAGCGGCCAAGAGACCCAGTACTTC. This codes for CASSLVGELSGQETQYF.

This chain links TRBV28 with TRBJ2-7; 12 bases align to TRBD2. V was pared by 6 bases and J by 2 bases, with 8 bases of the junction left unmatched. In germline, CDR1 is MDHEN, CDR2 SYDVKM. This CDR3 comprises 16 residues. The CDR3 sequence: CASRTSGSLNPYEQYF. CDR3 nucleotide sequence: TGTGCCAGCAGGACTAGCGGGAGCCTCAATCCCTACGAGCAGTACTTC.

This clone has just one count. This sequence joins TRBV4-1 and TRBJ2-7, with a possible D match to TRBD1 (6 bases). There are 12 residues in the CDR3. From germline, CDR1 is MGHRA and CDR2 YSYEKL. Trimming pared 2 bases from V and 5 bases from J, leaving 7 bases between. The CDR3 DNA reads TGCGCCAGCAGCCAACAGGGGAACGAGCAGTACTTC. As protein: CASSQQGNEQYF.

The gene calls are TRBV14 and TRBJ1-1; no clear D gene. Germline V gene data show CDR1 as SGHDN and CDR2 as FVKESK. The CDR3 sequence is 14 residues long. Deletions cut 2 bases from V and 1 base from J, with 8 bases between. The CDR3 spells CASSQTNKNTEAFF. The CDR3 nucleotides read TGTGCCAGCAGCCAAACTAACAAGAACACTGAAGCTTTCTTT.

CDR3 DNA: TGCGCCAGCAGCCAAGATCCACCGGGACTAGCGGCATACAATGAGCAGTTCTTC. Its translation: CASSQDPPGLAAYNEQFF. This chain connects TRBV4-1 to TRBJ2-1, with 11 bases matching TRBD2. CDR1 and CDR2 from the germline V gene are MGHRA and YSYEKL. Trimming removed 0 bases from V and 4 bases from J; junction bases left unmatched: 8. The length of the CDR3 is 18 residues.

A note on this clone: Other DNA sequences in this sample translate to the same CDR3. The chain links TRBV29-1 to TRBJ2-7; TRBD2 agrees at 8 bases. This CDR3 is built from 14 residues. Germline lookup yields CDR1 SQVTM and CDR2 ANQGSEA. Trimming at V came to 6 bases and at J to 0 bases, leaving 7 bases not matched to a gene. For the CDR3, the DNA is TGCAGCGTGGAAACTAGCGGTGGCTCCTACGAGCAGTACTTC. Protein: CSVETSGGSYEQYF.

The chain joins TRBV27 to TRBJ1-1, with D hard to call. There are 15 residues in the CDR3. The V end was cut by 6 bases, the J end by 5 bases, with 19 bases between. CDR1 MNHEY and CDR2 SMNVEV come from the germline V gene (reference sequence). CDR3 sequence: CASSPSGDLVTEAFF. CDR3 nucleotides: TGTGCCAGCAGCCCCTCCGGGGATTTGGTTACTGAAGCTTTCTTT.

The chain employs TRBV28 and TRBJ1-1, with a weak D call TRBD1 (5 bases). The germline V gene has CDR1 MDHEN and CDR2 SYDVKM. V lost 6 bases and J 1 base, leaving 24 bases between the germline ends. CDR3 length: 18 residues. As DNA, the CDR3 is TGTGCCAGCAGAGCGGGCGTATTAAGGGGAGATGGGAACACTGAAGCTTTCTTT. It specifies CASRAGVLRGDGNTEAFF.

The V call is TRBV9, the J call TRBJ2-6, with 12 bases matching TRBD1. This CDR3 has 19 residues. The germline CDR1 and CDR2 sequences are SGDLS and YYNGEE. Germline trimming cut 4 bases from V and 4 bases from J; bases unmatched to any gene: 12. The CDR3 nucleotides read TGTGCCAGCAGCTCCTCCGGGACAGGGGGCTTTGTAGGGGCCAACGTCCTGACTTTC. It specifies CASSSSGTGGFVGANVLTF.

This chain links TRBV10-3 with TRBJ2-3; the match to TRBD2 covers 9 bases. The CDR3 has 15 residues. Trimming removed 0 bases from V and 4 bases from J; junction bases left unmatched: 2. Germline CDR1 and CDR2: ENHRY and SYGVKD. As DNA, the CDR3 is TGTGCCATCAGTGAGTCAGAGCGGGAGGCAGATACGCAGTATTTT. It codes for CAISESEREADTQYF.

The chain is built from TRBV7-2 and TRBJ2-2; D unresolved. CDR3 size: 15 residues. Germline CDR1 reads SGHTA; CDR2 reads FQGNSA. The V and J ends lost 1 base and 8 bases respectively, with 14 bases between them. The CDR3 loop is CASSLVSRSLGELFF. The CDR3 DNA reads as TGTGCCAGCAGCTTAGTCTCCCGGTCGTTGGGGGAGCTGTTTTTT. Complete variable domain (other parts from reference TRBV7-2 and TRBJ2-2): GAGVSQSPSNKVTEKGKDVELRCDPISGHTALYWYRQSLGQGLEFLIYFQGNSAPDKSGLPSDRFSAERTGGSVSTLTIQRTQQEDSAVYLCASSLVSRSLGELFFGEGSRLTVL.

The chain is built from TRBV5-4 and TRBJ2-1; D unclear. Trimming took 4 bases from V and 5 from J, leaving 7 bases between them. Per the germline V gene, CDR1 is SGHNT and CDR2 is YYREEE (reference sequence). The CDR3 is made up of 12 amino acids. The chain's CDR3 is CASSLSNNEQFF. Here the CDR3 DNA reads TGTGCCAGCAGCCTATCAAACAATGAGCAGTTCTTC.

The chain uses TRBV7-9 and TRBJ2-7; D is unclear. V was cut by 3 bases and J by 7 bases, with 13 bases left in between. The CDR3 has 13 amino acids. Germline V gene data show CDR1 as SEHNR and CDR2 as FQNEAQ (reference sequence). The CDR3 nucleotides are TGTGCCAGCAGCTTGGGCCCTAATTCTGAGCAGTACTTC. This codes for CASSLGPNSEQYF. Full variable domain (outside the CDR3, taken from reference TRBV7-9 and TRBJ2-7): DTGVSQNPRHKITKRGQNVTFRCDPISEHNRLYWYRQTLGQGPEFLTYFQNEAQLEKSRLLSDRFSAERPKGSFSTLEIQRTEQGDSAMYLCASSLGPNSEQYFGPGTRLTVT.

On this clone: The DNA is left out, because the CDR3 cannot be placed on it with certainty; the CDR3 is given as TCRdb lists it. This chain joins TRBV2 and TRBJ1-1. With termini counted, the CDR3 has 15 amino acids. Germline values: CDR1 SNHLY, CDR2 FYNNEI. The CDR3 is CASRFSGPENTEAFF.